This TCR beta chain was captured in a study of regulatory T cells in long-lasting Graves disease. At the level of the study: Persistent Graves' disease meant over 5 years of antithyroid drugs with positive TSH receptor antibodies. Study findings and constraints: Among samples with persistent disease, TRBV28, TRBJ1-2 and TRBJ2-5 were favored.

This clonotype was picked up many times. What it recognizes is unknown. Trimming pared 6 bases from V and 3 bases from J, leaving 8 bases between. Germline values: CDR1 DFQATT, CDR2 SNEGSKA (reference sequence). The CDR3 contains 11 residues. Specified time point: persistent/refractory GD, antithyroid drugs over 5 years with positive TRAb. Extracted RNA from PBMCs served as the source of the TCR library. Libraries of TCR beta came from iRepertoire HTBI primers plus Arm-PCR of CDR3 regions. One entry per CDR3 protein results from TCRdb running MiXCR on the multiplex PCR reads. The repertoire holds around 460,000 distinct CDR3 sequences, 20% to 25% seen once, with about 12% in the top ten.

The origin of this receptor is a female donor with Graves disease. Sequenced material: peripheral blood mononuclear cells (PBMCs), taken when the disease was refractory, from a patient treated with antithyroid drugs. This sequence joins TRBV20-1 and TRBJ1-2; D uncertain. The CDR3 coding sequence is TGCAGTGCCCGCCGCGACTATGGCTACACCTTC. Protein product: CSARRDYGYTF.